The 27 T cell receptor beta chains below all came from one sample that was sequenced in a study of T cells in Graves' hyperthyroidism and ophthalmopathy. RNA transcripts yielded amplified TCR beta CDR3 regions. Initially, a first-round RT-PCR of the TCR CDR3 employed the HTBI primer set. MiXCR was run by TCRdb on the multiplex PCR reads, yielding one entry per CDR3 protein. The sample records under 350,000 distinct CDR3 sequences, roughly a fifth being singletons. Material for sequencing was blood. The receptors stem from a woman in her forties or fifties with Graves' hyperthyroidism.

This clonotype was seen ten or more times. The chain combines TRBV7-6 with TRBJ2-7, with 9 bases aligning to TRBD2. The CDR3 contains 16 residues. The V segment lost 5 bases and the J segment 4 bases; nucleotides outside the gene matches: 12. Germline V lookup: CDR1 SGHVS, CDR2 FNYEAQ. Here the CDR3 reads CASSPPSSGAMYEQYF. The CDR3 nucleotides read TGTGCCAGCAGCCCTCCCTCTAGCGGGGCTATGTACGAGCAGTACTTC.

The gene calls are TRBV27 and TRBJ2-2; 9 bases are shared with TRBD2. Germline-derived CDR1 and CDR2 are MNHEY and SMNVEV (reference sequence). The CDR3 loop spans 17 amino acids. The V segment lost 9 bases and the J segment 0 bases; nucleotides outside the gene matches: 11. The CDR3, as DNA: TGTGCCAGTGGCTTAGCGGGAGTGTCCACGAACACCGGGGAGCTGTTTTTT. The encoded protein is CASGLAGVSTNTGELFF.

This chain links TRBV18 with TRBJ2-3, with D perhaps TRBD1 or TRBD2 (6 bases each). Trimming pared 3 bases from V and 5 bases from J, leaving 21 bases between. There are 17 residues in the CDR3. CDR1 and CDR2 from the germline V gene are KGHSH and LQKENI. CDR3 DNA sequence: TGTGCCAGCTCACCCCCGGGACTCGGACAAGGGGGAGATACGCAGTATTTT. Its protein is CASSPPGLGQGGDTQYF.

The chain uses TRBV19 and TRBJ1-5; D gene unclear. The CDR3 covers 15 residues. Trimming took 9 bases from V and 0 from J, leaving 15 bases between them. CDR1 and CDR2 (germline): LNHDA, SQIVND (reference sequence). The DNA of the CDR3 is TGTGCCAGCAGTCGGGCCGTTTATAGCAATCAGCCCCAGCATTTT. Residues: CASSRAVYSNQPQHF.

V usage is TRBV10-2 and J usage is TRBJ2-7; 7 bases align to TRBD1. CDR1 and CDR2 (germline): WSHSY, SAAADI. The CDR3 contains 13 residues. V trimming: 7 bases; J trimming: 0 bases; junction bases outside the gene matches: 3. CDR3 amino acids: CASNGDSSYEQYF. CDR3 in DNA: TGCGCCAGCAATGGGGACAGCTCCTACGAGCAGTACTTC.

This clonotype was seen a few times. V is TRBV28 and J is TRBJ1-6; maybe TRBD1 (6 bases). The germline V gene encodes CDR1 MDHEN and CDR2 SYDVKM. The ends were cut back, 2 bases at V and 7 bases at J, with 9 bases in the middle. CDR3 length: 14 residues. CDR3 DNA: TGTGCCAGCAGTTTAGAGGACAGAAATTCACCCCTCCACTTT. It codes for CASSLEDRNSPLHF.

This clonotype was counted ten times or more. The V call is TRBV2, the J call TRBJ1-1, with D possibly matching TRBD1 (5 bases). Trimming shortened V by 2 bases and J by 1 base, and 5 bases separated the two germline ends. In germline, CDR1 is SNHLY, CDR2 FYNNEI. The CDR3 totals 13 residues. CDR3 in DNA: TGTGCCAGCAGTGAACAGGGGAACACTGAAGCTTTCTTT. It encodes CASSEQGNTEAFF.

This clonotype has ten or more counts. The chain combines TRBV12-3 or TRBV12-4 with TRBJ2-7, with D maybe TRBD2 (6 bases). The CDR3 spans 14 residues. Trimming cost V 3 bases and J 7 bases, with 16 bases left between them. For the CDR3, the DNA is TGTGCCAGCAGTTTGAGGCAGCGGGCCCTTGAGCAGTACTTC. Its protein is CASSLRQRALEQYF.

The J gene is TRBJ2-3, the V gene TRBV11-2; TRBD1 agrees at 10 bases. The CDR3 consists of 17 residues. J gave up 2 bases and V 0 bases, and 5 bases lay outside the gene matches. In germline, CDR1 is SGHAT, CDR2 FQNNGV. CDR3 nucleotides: TGTGCCAGCAGCTTAGACCGGGACAGGGGATTCACAGATACGCAGTATTTT. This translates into CASSLDRDRGFTDTQYF.

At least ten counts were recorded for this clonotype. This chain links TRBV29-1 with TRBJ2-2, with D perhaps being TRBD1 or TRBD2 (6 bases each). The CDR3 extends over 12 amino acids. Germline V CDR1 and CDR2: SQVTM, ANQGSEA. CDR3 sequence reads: CSAGQNTGELFF. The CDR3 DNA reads TGCAGTGCGGGACAGAACACCGGGGAGCTGTTTTTT.

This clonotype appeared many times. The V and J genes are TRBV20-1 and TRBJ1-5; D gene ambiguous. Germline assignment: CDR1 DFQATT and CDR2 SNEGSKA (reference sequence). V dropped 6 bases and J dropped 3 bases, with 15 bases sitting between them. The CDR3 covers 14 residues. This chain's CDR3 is CSAPGTIANQPQHF. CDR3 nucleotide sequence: TGCAGTGCCCCCGGAACCATTGCCAATCAGCCCCAGCATTTT.

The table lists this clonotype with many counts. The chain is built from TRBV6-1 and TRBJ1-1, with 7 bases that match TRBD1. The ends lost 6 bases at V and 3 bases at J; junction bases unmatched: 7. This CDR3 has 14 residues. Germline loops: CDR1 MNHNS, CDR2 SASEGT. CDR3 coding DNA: TGTGCCAGCAGGATGGGACAGAGCTACACTGAAGCTTTCTTT. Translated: CASRMGQSYTEAFF.

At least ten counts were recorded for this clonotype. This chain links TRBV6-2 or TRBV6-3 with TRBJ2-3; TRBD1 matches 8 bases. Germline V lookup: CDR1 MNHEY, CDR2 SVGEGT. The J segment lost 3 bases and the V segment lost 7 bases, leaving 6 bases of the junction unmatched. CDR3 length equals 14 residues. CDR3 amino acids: CASTYRGSTDTQYF. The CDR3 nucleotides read TGTGCCAGCACCTACAGGGGGAGTACAGATACGCAGTATTTT.

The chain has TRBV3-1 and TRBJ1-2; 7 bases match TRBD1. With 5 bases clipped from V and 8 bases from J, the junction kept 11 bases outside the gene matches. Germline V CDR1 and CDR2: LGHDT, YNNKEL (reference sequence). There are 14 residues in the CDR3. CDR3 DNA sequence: TGTGCCAGCAGCTACAGGGACAGTTCGCACGGCTACACCTTC. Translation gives CASSYRDSSHGYTF.

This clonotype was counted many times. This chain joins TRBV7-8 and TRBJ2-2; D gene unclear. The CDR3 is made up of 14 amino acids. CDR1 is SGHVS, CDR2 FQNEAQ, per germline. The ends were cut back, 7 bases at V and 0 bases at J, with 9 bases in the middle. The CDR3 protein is CASTGLANTGELFF. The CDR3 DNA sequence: TGTGCCAGCACTGGGCTAGCGAACACCGGGGAGCTGTTTTTT. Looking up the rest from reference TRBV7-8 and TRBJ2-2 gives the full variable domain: GAGVSQSPRYKVAKRGQDVALRCDPISGHVSLFWYQQALGQGPEFLTYFQNEAQLDKSGLPSDRFFAERPEGSVSTLKIQRTQQEDSAVYLCASTGLANTGELFFGEGSRLTVL.

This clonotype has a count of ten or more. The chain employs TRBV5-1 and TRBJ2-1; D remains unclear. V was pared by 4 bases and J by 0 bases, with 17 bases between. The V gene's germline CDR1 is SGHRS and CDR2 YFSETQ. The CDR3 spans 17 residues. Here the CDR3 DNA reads TGCGCCAGCAGCCCCGAATTAGTAGTCCGCTCCTACAATGAGCAGTTCTTC. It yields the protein CASSPELVVRSYNEQFF.

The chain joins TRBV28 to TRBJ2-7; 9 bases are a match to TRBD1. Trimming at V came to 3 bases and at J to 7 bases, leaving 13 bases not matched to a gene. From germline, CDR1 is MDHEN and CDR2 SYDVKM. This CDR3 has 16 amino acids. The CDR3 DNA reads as TGTGCCAGCAGTTTTGGGGGTGGGACAGGGACGAAGGAGCAGTACTTC. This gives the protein CASSFGGGTGTKEQYF.

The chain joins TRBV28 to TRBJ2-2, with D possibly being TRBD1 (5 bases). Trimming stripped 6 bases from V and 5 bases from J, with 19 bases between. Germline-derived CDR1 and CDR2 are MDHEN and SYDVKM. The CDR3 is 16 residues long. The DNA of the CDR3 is TGTGCCAGCAGCTCCTGGTTTCAGGGTGATACCGGGGAGCTGTTTTTT. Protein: CASSSWFQGDTGELFF.

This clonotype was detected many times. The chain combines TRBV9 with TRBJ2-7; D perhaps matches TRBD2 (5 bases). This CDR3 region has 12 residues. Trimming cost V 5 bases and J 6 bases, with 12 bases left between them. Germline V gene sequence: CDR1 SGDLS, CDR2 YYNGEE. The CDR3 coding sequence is TGTGCCAGCAGTGCCCCCGGAGGCGAGCAGTACTTC. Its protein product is CASSAPGGEQYF.

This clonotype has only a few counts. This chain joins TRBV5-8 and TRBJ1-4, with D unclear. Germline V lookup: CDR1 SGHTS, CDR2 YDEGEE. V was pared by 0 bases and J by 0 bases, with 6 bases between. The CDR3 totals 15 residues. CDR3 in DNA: TGTGCCAGCAGCTTGGGGCCGGCAACTAATGAAAAACTGTTTTTT. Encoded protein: CASSLGPATNEKLFF.

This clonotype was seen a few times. This chain's CDR3 is CASSLAGGMQETQYF. For the CDR3, the DNA is TGTGCCAGCAGCTTAGCGGGGGGGATGCAAGAGACCCAGTACTTC. The chain is built from TRBV7-2 and TRBJ2-5, with 7 bases identical to TRBD2. The CDR3 loop spans 15 amino acids. The ends lost 0 bases at V and 2 bases at J; junction bases unmatched: 3. Germline assignment: CDR1 SGHTA and CDR2 FQGNSA.

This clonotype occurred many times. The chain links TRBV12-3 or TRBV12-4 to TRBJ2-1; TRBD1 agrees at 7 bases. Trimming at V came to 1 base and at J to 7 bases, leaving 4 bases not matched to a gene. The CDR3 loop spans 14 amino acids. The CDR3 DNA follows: TGTGCCAGCAGTTTAGTTGGCAGGGGGAATGAGCAGTTCTTC. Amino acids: CASSLVGRGNEQFF.

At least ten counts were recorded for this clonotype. The CDR3: CASSFADRGGNEQFF. The CDR3 DNA reads TGTGCCAGCAGCTTTGCGGACAGGGGAGGGAATGAGCAGTTCTTC. The chain uses TRBV13 and TRBJ2-1; 9 nucleotides agree with TRBD1. V lost 3 bases to trimming and J lost 7 bases; unmatched junction nucleotides: 7. Germline CDR1 is PRHDT and CDR2 is FYEKMQ (reference sequence). The CDR3 runs 15 residues.

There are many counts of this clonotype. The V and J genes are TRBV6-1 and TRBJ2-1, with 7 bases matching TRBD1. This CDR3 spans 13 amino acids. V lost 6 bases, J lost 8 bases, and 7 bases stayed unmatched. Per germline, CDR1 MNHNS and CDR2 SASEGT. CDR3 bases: TGTGCCAGCAGACCACTAGGGGGCCATGAGCAGTTCTTC. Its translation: CASRPLGGHEQFF.

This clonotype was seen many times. In nucleotides, the CDR3 is TGTGCCAGCAGCTTAAGTGCGGGGCTAGCGAGCGAGCAGTACTTC. This translates into CASSLSAGLASEQYF. V is TRBV7-8 and J is TRBJ2-7; D may be TRBD2 (6 bases). Trimming took 2 bases from V and 6 from J, leaving 17 bases between them. The CDR3 is made up of 15 amino acids. CDR1 is SGHVS and CDR2 is FQNEAQ in the germline V gene. Full variable domain (missing parts from reference TRBV7-8 and TRBJ2-7): GAGVSQSPRYKVAKRGQDVALRCDPISGHVSLFWYQQALGQGPEFLTYFQNEAQLDKSGLPSDRFFAERPEGSVSTLKIQRTQQEDSAVYLCASSLSAGLASEQYFGPGTRLTVT.

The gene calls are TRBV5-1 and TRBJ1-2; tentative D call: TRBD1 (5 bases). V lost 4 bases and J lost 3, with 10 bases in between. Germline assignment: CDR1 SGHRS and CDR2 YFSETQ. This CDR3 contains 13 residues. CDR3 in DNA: TGCGCCAGCAGCCCCCAGGGTGACTATGGCTACACCTTC. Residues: CASSPQGDYGYTF.

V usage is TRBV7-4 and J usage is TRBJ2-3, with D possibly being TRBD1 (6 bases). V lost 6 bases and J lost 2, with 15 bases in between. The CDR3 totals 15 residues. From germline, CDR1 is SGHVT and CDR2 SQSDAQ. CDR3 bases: TGTGCCAGCAGTGAGCACGGGACAAACACAGATACGCAGTATTTT. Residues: CASSEHGTNTDTQYF.